This T cell receptor beta chain came from a study of response to subunit inactivated influenza vaccine. This clonotype was detected only a few times. Its antigen is as yet unknown. Study conclusions and caveats: T cells newly recruited by each seasonal influenza vaccination are few, the authors suggested.

TCRdb passed the RT-PCR reads through MiXCR, listing each CDR3 protein once. Of 700,000 to 900,000 distinct CDR3 sequences in the sample, 21% are singletons; the top ten hold 10%. The CDR3 contains 17 residues. The germline CDR1 and CDR2 sequences are MDHEN and SYDVKM. V was pared by 6 bases and J by 6 bases, with 12 bases of the junction left unmatched. This clonotype was sampled from a middle-aged man who received an inactivated influenza vaccine. This rearrangement joins TRBV28 to TRBJ1-6, with TRBD1 matching over 9 bases. Sequencing used PBMCs from blood, obtained more than 4 days after vaccination. In DNA form, the CDR3 reads TGTGCCAGCAGGGCCGGAGCCGGGACAGGGTCTAATTCACCCCTCCACTTT. Translated, it gives CASRAGAGTGSNSPLHF.